What follows are 22 T cell receptor beta chains derived from one specimen sequenced in a study of blood T cell repertoires in COVID-19 (TCRdb year 2020). The library relied on the immunoSEQ multiplex PCR assay. The clones in this table, taken by TCRdb from immuneACCESS, are in-frame only. Not every clone is retained; where verified, under half of the shortfall comes from an unresolved V gene, and the cause of the rest is unknown. This sample is represented by 200,000 to 250,000 clones; around 81% of them were singletons. The ten largest clones add up to roughly 2.3% of the sample. Sequencing was carried out using peripheral blood. The receptor source for this set is a woman in her sixties with acute or convalescent COVID-19.

This rearrangement joins TRBV6-5 to TRBJ1-5; D is uncertain. Germline CDR1 and CDR2: MNHEY and SVGAGI. The CDR3 length is 12 residues. The V end lost 7 bases, the J end lost 7 bases, and 11 bases lay between the germline ends. DNA for the CDR3: TGTGCCAGCACCTCTCTGAGGCAGCCCCAGCATTTT. This codes for CASTSLRQPQHF.

The rearrangement joins TRBV7-2 to TRBJ2-3; weak D call: TRBD2 (7 bases). This CDR3 contains 15 residues. Trimming stripped 2 bases from V and 3 bases from J, with 12 bases between. CDR1 is SGHTA and CDR2 is FQGNSA in the germline V gene. The CDR3 coding sequence is TGTGCCAGCAGCTTATACGGGGGGCCGACAGATACGCAGTATTTT. Amino acids: CASSLYGGPTDTQYF.

The chain has TRBV15 and TRBJ1-3, with TRBD1 as a possible D gene (5 bases). The V gene lost 5 bases and the J gene lost 3 bases, with 14 bases spanning the gap. CDR3 length equals 15 residues. Germline CDR1 is LNHNV and CDR2 is YYDKDF (reference sequence). DNA of the CDR3: TGTGCCACCAGCCCCGGGGGGGGGATTGGAAACACCATATATTTT. Its protein product is CATSPGGGIGNTIYF.

This clone appeared a few times. J is TRBJ2-1 and V is TRBV2; the match to TRBD2 covers 15 bases. Germline CDR1 is SNHLY and CDR2 is FYNNEI. J gave up 7 bases and V 1 base, and 5 bases lay outside the gene matches. The CDR3 extends over 17 amino acids. In nucleotides, the CDR3 is TGTGCCAGCAGTGAAGTCGGGACTAGCGGGGGGCTAAATGAGCAGTTCTTC. This encodes CASSEVGTSGGLNEQFF.

The rearrangement joins TRBV6-1 to TRBJ1-4; D is perhaps TRBD1 (5 bases). Germline values: CDR1 MNHNS, CDR2 SASEGT. CDR3 length equals 16 residues. Trimming stripped 2 bases from V and 7 bases from J, with 17 bases between. DNA of the CDR3: TGTGCCAGCAGTGAAAATCAGGGATCGTTGGGTGAAAAACTGTTTTTT. The encoded protein is CASSENQGSLGEKLFF.

This chain joins TRBV6-2 or TRBV6-3 and TRBJ1-2; D gene uncertain. V gave up 1 base and J gave up 5 bases, with 5 bases separating them. The CDR3 contains 12 residues. CDR1 and CDR2 (germline): MNHEY, SVGEGT. CDR3 nucleotides: TGTGCCAGCAGTTACTTCAGTTATGGCTACACCTTC. Amino acid sequence: CASSYFSYGYTF.

V and J are TRBV5-6 and TRBJ1-2; tentatively, D is TRBD1 (5 bases). The CDR3 is made up of 17 amino acids. V shed 0 bases and J shed 4 bases, with 19 bases lying between them. In germline, CDR1 is SGHDT, CDR2 YYEEEE. CDR3 amino acids: CASSLGGAGPSFYGYTF. The CDR3 nucleotides read TGTGCCAGCAGCTTGGGTGGGGCAGGCCCGTCGTTCTATGGCTACACCTTC.

This rearrangement joins TRBV3-1 (or the pseudogene TRBV3-2) to TRBJ1-2; TRBD1 matches at 9 bases. This CDR3 is 15 amino acids long. CDR1 is LGHDT, CDR2 YNNKEL, per germline (reference sequence). The V segment lost 3 bases and the J segment 8 bases; nucleotides outside the gene matches: 10. CDR3 sequence: CASSHRRTGVDGYTF. In DNA form, the CDR3 reads TGTGCCAGCAGCCACAGGAGGACAGGGGTCGACGGCTACACCTTC.

The chain links TRBV5-8 to TRBJ2-7; 10 bases fit TRBD1. The CDR3 runs to 14 residues. CDR1 and CDR2 from the germline V gene are SGHTS and YDEGEE. Trimming at V came to 1 base and at J to 6 bases, leaving 4 bases not matched to a gene. The CDR3 bases are TGTGCCAGCAGCTTGTGGGACAGGGGTGGCGAGCAGTACTTC. Translation gives CASSLWDRGGEQYF.

The chain carries TRBV18 and TRBJ1-2; 12 bases line up with TRBD1. This CDR3 region has 16 residues. The V gene end was trimmed by 3 bases and the J gene end by 2 bases; junction bases not matched to a gene: 4. Germline CDR1 is KGHSH and CDR2 is LQKENI. As DNA, the CDR3 is TGTGCCAGCTCACCTGGGACAGGGGGCGGAAACTATGGCTACACCTTC. This translates into CASSPGTGGGNYGYTF. The full variable domain, completed using reference TRBV18 and TRBJ1-2, is NAGVMQNPRHLVRRRGQEARLRCSPMKGHSHVYWYRQLPEEGLKFMVYLQKENIIDESGMPKERFSAEFPKEGPSILRIQQVVRGDSAAYFCASSPGTGGGNYGYTFGSGTRLTVV.

This clone has only a few counts. The V call is TRBV3-1 (or the pseudogene TRBV3-2), the J call TRBJ1-3; D not resolved. From germline, CDR1 is LGHDT and CDR2 YNNKEL (reference sequence). This CDR3 is 13 amino acids long. V lost 0 bases, J lost 3 bases, and 3 bases lay in between. CDR3 sequence reads: CASSQDSGNTIYF. DNA for the CDR3: TGTGCCAGCAGCCAAGATAGTGGAAACACCATATATTTT.

J is TRBJ2-1 and V is TRBV5-4; 8 positions match TRBD1. V lost 5 bases and J lost 2; bases outside the gene matches: 6. The germline V gene has CDR1 SGHNT and CDR2 YYREEE (reference sequence). The length of the CDR3 is 15 residues. The CDR3 loop is CASSLQGGTYNEQFF. The CDR3 nucleotides are TGTGCCAGCAGTTTACAGGGGGGAACCTACAATGAGCAGTTCTTC.

The rearrangement joins TRBV3-1 (or the pseudogene TRBV3-2) to TRBJ2-7; D is possibly TRBD1 (5 bases). The CDR3 is made up of 14 amino acids. With 1 base removed from V and 5 bases from J, the gap between germline ends came to 12 bases. CDR1 LGHDT and CDR2 YNNKEL come from the germline V gene (reference sequence). CDR3 region: CASSQAGLLDEQYF. In DNA form, the CDR3 reads TGTGCCAGCAGCCAAGCAGGGTTGCTCGACGAGCAGTACTTC.

The CDR3 DNA is TGTGCCATCAGTGAAATAATCGGGAAACTCTCCGGGGAGCTGTTTTTT. It specifies CAISEIIGKLSGELFF. The chain carries TRBV10-3 and TRBJ2-2, with D possibly TRBD2 on 5 matching bases. The CDR3 has 16 amino acids. Trimming took 3 bases from V and 6 from J, leaving 17 bases between them. Germline V gene lookup returns CDR1 ENHRY and CDR2 SYGVKD.

J is TRBJ1-1 and V is TRBV10-3, with D possibly TRBD1 on 5 matching bases. From germline, CDR1 is ENHRY and CDR2 SYGVKD. This CDR3 comprises 14 residues. Between the trimmed V and J ends, which lost 6 bases and 6 bases, there was a span of 17 bases. DNA of the CDR3: TGTGCCATCAGGGGGGAGGGAGCGGTTTCTGAAGCTTTCTTT. It translates to CAIRGEGAVSEAFF.

The chain recombines TRBV2 with TRBJ1-4, with TRBD1 as a possible D gene (6 bases). V lost 5 bases, J lost 5 bases, and 12 bases lay in between. CDR1 and CDR2 (germline): SNHLY, FYNNEI. The CDR3 has 14 amino acids. The CDR3 is CASSYRDINEKLFF. Here the CDR3 DNA reads TGTGCCAGCAGTTACCGGGACATAAATGAAAAACTGTTTTTT.

The chain employs TRBV30 and TRBJ2-3; 8 bases map to TRBD2. The CDR3 extends over 15 amino acids. The trim removed 0 bases at V and 2 bases at J, leaving 4 bases unmatched. CDR1 is GTSNPN, CDR2 SVGIG, per germline (reference sequence). The CDR3 region is CAWSVGGGTTDTQYF. The CDR3 bases are TGTGCCTGGAGTGTCGGCGGGGGGACCACAGATACGCAGTATTTT.

The chain joins TRBV10-3 to TRBJ2-1; 11 bases match TRBD2. The CDR3 runs 15 residues. J lost 5 bases, V lost 6 bases, and 6 bases had no gene match. Germline V gives CDR1 ENHRY, CDR2 SYGVKD. In DNA form, the CDR3 reads TGTGCCATCAGCCCCGGGACTAGCGGAAACAATGAGCAGTTCTTC. It codes for CAISPGTSGNNEQFF.

This clone was detected only a few times. The rearrangement uses TRBV27 and TRBJ1-4; 8 bases map to TRBD1. With V trimmed by 6 bases and J by 0 bases, 0 bases remained unmatched. CDR3 length: 14 residues. In germline, CDR1 is MNHEY, CDR2 SMNVEV (reference sequence). The CDR3 DNA follows: TGTGCCAGCAGGGGACAGGCAACTAATGAAAAACTGTTTTTT. Protein sequence: CASRGQATNEKLFF.

The chain uses TRBV5-4 and TRBJ2-2; 7 bases match TRBD1. The CDR3 length is 13 residues. The germline V gene has CDR1 SGHNT and CDR2 YYREEE (reference sequence). V lost 6 bases to trimming and J lost 5 bases; unmatched junction nucleotides: 4. The CDR3, as DNA: TGTGCCAGCAACTACAGGGGTACCGGGGAGCTGTTTTTT. Translated, it gives CASNYRGTGELFF.

This clone was observed a single time. The V call is TRBV9, the J call TRBJ1-2; D unclear. The CDR3 covers 13 residues. The V gene's germline CDR1 is SGDLS and CDR2 YYNGEE. V lost 4 bases and J lost 2, with 9 bases in between. The CDR3 bases are TGTGCCAGCAGCCTCCTCGGGAACTATGGCTACACCTTC. Translation gives CASSLLGNYGYTF.

V and J are TRBV9 and TRBJ2-1; 8 nucleotides agree with TRBD1. With 3 bases clipped from V and 6 bases from J, the junction kept 8 bases outside the gene matches. CDR3 length: 15 residues. The V gene's germline CDR1 is SGDLS and CDR2 YYNGEE. The CDR3 region is CASSAGQGWGNEQFF. The DNA for the CDR3 is TGTGCCAGCAGCGCCGGACAGGGTTGGGGCAATGAGCAGTTCTTC.